Listed here are 24 T cell receptor beta chains from one sample, sequenced in a study of T cells after yellow fever vaccination. TCRdb passed the 5' RACE reads through MiXCR, listing each CDR3 protein once. Seen here are some 600,000 distinct CDR3 sequences, around 17% observed once, and the top ten hold 17%. The material was PBMCs, obtained roughly 5 days after the first yellow fever vaccination. The receptors were sampled from a man between 18 and 29 years old who received the YFV17D yellow fever vaccine.

This chain uses TRBV29-1 with TRBJ1-1; possible D gene TRBD1, 5 bases. The CDR3 covers 13 residues. Per germline, CDR1 SQVTM and CDR2 ANQGSEA. Trimming pared 1 base from V and 5 bases from J, leaving 11 bases between. CDR3 sequence: CSVEGRGSTEAFF. The CDR3 DNA sequence: TGCAGCGTTGAAGGAAGGGGCAGTACTGAAGCTTTCTTT.

This clonotype was detected a few times. The chain carries TRBV10-3 and TRBJ2-3; TRBD1 or TRBD2 may be the D gene (6 bases each). In germline, CDR1 is ENHRY, CDR2 SYGVKD. The CDR3 covers 15 residues. The V end was cut by 8 bases, the J end by 4 bases, with 19 bases between. The CDR3 loop is CAIARGAQVSDTQYF. The CDR3 coding sequence is TGTGCCATCGCAAGGGGGGCTCAGGTTTCAGATACGCAGTATTTT.

The J gene is TRBJ1-1, the V gene TRBV7-9; no firm D call. V lost 4 bases and J lost 10, with 22 bases in between. There are 15 residues in the CDR3. In germline, CDR1 is SEHNR, CDR2 FQNEAQ (reference sequence). CDR3 sequence: CASSSGTGPPRRAFF. For the CDR3, the DNA is TGTGCCAGCAGCTCAGGTACCGGCCCCCCAAGGAGAGCTTTCTTT. The full variable domain, rest sourced from reference TRBV7-9 and TRBJ1-1, is DTGVSQNPRHKITKRGQNVTFRCDPISEHNRLYWYRQTLGQGPEFLTYFQNEAQLEKSRLLSDRFSAERPKGSFSTLEIQRTEQGDSAMYLCASSSGTGPPRRAFFGQGTRLTVV.

This clonotype was seen a few times. This chain connects TRBV7-6 to TRBJ2-5, with D possibly TRBD1 on 6 matching bases. V dropped 6 bases and J dropped 7 bases, with 21 bases sitting between them. There are 15 residues in the CDR3. Germline lookup yields CDR1 SGHVS and CDR2 FNYEAQ. CDR3 sequence reads: CASSPTPGDQGTQYF. The DNA for the CDR3 is TGTGCCAGCAGTCCCACTCCAGGGGACCAGGGGACCCAGTACTTC.

Notes on this clonotype: A much larger clone sits a single nucleotide away, making a read error possible. The rearrangement uses TRBV9 and TRBJ2-7; D may be TRBD2 (5 bases). The V gene lost 4 bases and the J gene lost 2 bases, with 13 bases spanning the gap. The CDR3 is 14 residues long. Germline V CDR1 and CDR2: SGDLS, YYNGEE. The CDR3 protein is CASSFSSSAYEQYF. The CDR3 DNA reads TGTGCCAGCAGCTTTTCTAGTAGCGCCTACGAGCAGTACTTC.

The chain has TRBV7-2 and TRBJ2-6; a weak D match, TRBD1 (5 bases). This CDR3 has 15 amino acids. Germline CDR1 reads SGHTA; CDR2 reads FQGNSA. V was pared by 5 bases and J by 3 bases, with 11 bases between. CDR3 sequence (DNA): TGTGCCAGCAGCGTAGACAGCTTTGGGGCCAACGTCCTGACTTTC. Protein: CASSVDSFGANVLTF.

This chain connects TRBV19 to TRBJ2-5; possibly TRBD2 for D (6 bases). The CDR3 runs to 14 residues. The V and J ends lost 1 base and 3 bases respectively, with 9 bases between them. The V gene's germline CDR1 is LNHDA and CDR2 SQIVND (reference sequence). The CDR3 DNA is TGTGCCAGTAGTATAGGTGGACTAAAAGAGACCCAGTACTTC. Its protein is CASSIGGLKETQYF. The complete variable domain, with remaining parts taken from reference TRBV19 and TRBJ2-5, reads DGGITQSPKYLFRKEGQNVTLSCEQNLNHDAMYWYRQDPGQGLRLIYYSQIVNDFQKGDIAEGYSVSREKKESFPLTVTSAQKNPTAFYLCASSIGGLKETQYFGPGTRLLVL.

The V call is TRBV5-6, the J call TRBJ2-5, with D unclear. Germline V CDR1 and CDR2: SGHDT, YYEEEE. Trimming took off 4 bases at V and 7 bases at J, with 17 bases between the two ends. The CDR3 consists of 14 residues. Here the CDR3 reads CASSVPRVPGTQYF. CDR3 sequence (DNA): TGTGCCAGCAGCGTACCCCGGGTCCCGGGGACCCAGTACTTC.

The genes are TRBV5-6 and TRBJ2-3, with TRBD1 matching 7 bases. CDR1 and CDR2 from the germline V gene are SGHDT and YYEEEE. The ends lost 3 bases at V and 1 base at J; junction bases unmatched: 11. The CDR3 consists of 17 residues. CDR3 amino acids: CASSWERAGGRTDTQYF. CDR3 nucleotides: TGTGCCAGCAGCTGGGAGAGGGCAGGGGGACGCACAGATACGCAGTATTTT.

The J gene is TRBJ1-2, the V gene TRBV20-1, with TRBD1 as a possible D gene (6 bases). The CDR3 is 15 residues long. Germline loops: CDR1 DFQATT, CDR2 SNEGSKA (reference sequence). The V end was cut by 3 bases, the J end by 8 bases, with 22 bases between. Here the CDR3 reads CSASEIFGGRRGYTF. The CDR3 DNA sequence: TGCAGTGCTAGTGAAATCTTTGGGGGGCGGCGGGGCTACACCTTC.

This clonotype has more than one count but fewer than ten. V and J are TRBV11-1 and TRBJ2-3; 10 bases align to TRBD1. CDR1 is SGHAT, CDR2 FQDESV, per germline (reference sequence). The CDR3 extends over 16 amino acids. J was trimmed by 6 bases and V by 5 bases; bases with no gene match: 11. The CDR3 DNA reads as TGTGCCAGCAGCCTTCGCCGGGACAGGGGATGGGATACGCAGTATTTT. Translation: CASSLRRDRGWDTQYF.

This chain joins TRBV5-4 and TRBJ2-1, with 15 bases matching TRBD2. V lost 4 bases, J lost 7 bases, and 9 bases stayed unmatched. Germline V gene lookup returns CDR1 SGHNT and CDR2 YYREEE (reference sequence). The CDR3 runs 17 residues. CDR3 protein: CASSPTSGTSGGNEQFF. CDR3 coding DNA: TGTGCCAGCAGCCCGACTTCCGGGACTAGCGGGGGGAATGAGCAGTTCTTC. Using reference TRBV5-4 and TRBJ2-1 for the parts outside the CDR3, the full variable domain is ETGVTQSPTHLIKTRGQQVTLRCSSQSGHNTVSWYQQALGQGPQFIFQYYREEENGRGNFPPRFSGLQFPNYSSELNVNALELDDSALYLCASSPTSGTSGGNEQFFGPGTRLTVL.

This clonotype was recorded a few times. This chain joins TRBV20-1 and TRBJ2-1, with D maybe TRBD2 (5 bases). V lost 5 bases to trimming and J lost 6 bases, with 8 bases between them. The germline V gene has CDR1 DFQATT and CDR2 SNEGSKA (reference sequence). The CDR3 covers 11 residues. This chain's CDR3 is CSAEDFNEQFF. CDR3 nucleotides: TGCAGTGCTGAGGACTTCAATGAGCAGTTCTTC.

This clonotype showed up just a few times. CDR3 protein: CSVARGEGDTQYF. The CDR3 region has the DNA TGCAGCGTTGCACGAGGGGAGGGAGATACGCAGTATTTT. The chain combines TRBV29-1 with TRBJ2-3, with TRBD2 matching over 7 bases. CDR1 and CDR2 (germline): SQVTM, ANQGSEA. Germline trimming cut 4 bases from V and 5 bases from J; bases unmatched to any gene: 6. The CDR3 spans 13 residues.

This clonotype was seen more than once but under ten times. The chain links TRBV7-3 to TRBJ2-3; 11 bases align to TRBD1. Germline CDR1 SGHTA, CDR2 FQGTGA. V dropped 10 bases and J dropped 2; count of bases not matched to a gene: 14. This CDR3 spans 17 amino acids. The CDR3: CATKGARDRGTTDTQYF. CDR3 DNA sequence: TGTGCCACCAAGGGAGCCCGGGACAGGGGGACCACAGATACGCAGTATTTT.

The chain has TRBV6-1 and TRBJ1-5; D call uncertain. The CDR3 is made up of 14 amino acids. The germline V gene has CDR1 MNHNS and CDR2 SASEGT. V was trimmed by 4 bases and J by 6 bases, leaving 13 bases between them. Here the CDR3 reads CASSARRAGQPQHF. CDR3 sequence (DNA): TGTGCCAGCAGTGCCCGGAGGGCGGGTCAGCCCCAGCATTTT.

V and J are TRBV5-1 and TRBJ2-3; a possible D gene is TRBD1 (6 bases). Germline V gene sequence: CDR1 SGHRS, CDR2 YFSETQ. Between the trimmed V and J ends, which lost 0 bases and 4 bases, there was a span of 12 bases. The CDR3 length is 15 residues. The CDR3 here is CASSLAPRQADTQYF. The CDR3 DNA follows: TGCGCCAGCAGCTTGGCGCCCCGACAGGCAGATACGCAGTATTTT.

In its sample, this clonotype was seen a few times. The genes are TRBV7-2 and TRBJ1-1, with 8 bases lining up with TRBD1. This CDR3 has 12 residues. Germline CDR1 SGHTA, CDR2 FQGNSA. The J segment lost 9 bases and the V segment lost 5 bases, leaving 5 bases of the junction unmatched. CDR3 protein: CASSARQGKAFF. CDR3 nucleotide sequence: TGTGCCAGCAGCGCCCGACAGGGGAAAGCTTTCTTT.

This clonotype has only a few counts. In DNA form, the CDR3 reads TGTGCCAGCAGTCCCCGATATAGCGGGGTTCCCAACACCGGGGAGCTGTTTTTT. Translated, it gives CASSPRYSGVPNTGELFF. V usage is TRBV6-2 or TRBV6-3 and J usage is TRBJ2-2, with 8 bases that match TRBD2. Germline V gives CDR1 MNHEY, CDR2 SVGEGT. V shed 5 bases, J shed 2 bases, and the junction held 13 bases outside the gene matches. There are 18 residues in the CDR3.

This clonotype turned up a few times. The V and J genes are TRBV2 and TRBJ2-1; 7 bases agree with TRBD2. The ends lost 10 bases at V and 4 bases at J; junction bases unmatched: 4. CDR1 and CDR2 (germline): SNHLY, FYNNEI. The CDR3 sequence is 12 residues long. The CDR3 sequence is CANGGRYNEQFF. The CDR3 DNA reads TGTGCCAACGGGGGGAGATACAATGAGCAGTTCTTC.

This clonotype has at least ten counts. This chain links TRBV5-1 with TRBJ2-1, with 8 bases lining up with TRBD2. Germline-derived CDR1 and CDR2 are SGHRS and YFSETQ. The CDR3 length is 14 residues. V lost 2 bases, J lost 9 bases, and 7 bases stayed unmatched. The CDR3 DNA sequence: TGCGCCAGCAGCTTAAGAGGACTAGCTGGTGAGCAGTTCTTC. It is translated as CASSLRGLAGEQFF.

The J gene is TRBJ2-5, the V gene TRBV5-1, with 7 bases fitting TRBD2. The V and J ends lost 7 bases and 0 bases, in that order; junction bases with no gene match: 6. CDR1 is SGHRS, CDR2 YFSETQ, per germline. The CDR3 consists of 14 residues. The CDR3 nucleotides are TGCGCCAGCGGCGGGGGAAACTACCAAGAGACCCAGTACTTC. This encodes CASGGGNYQETQYF.

The V gene is TRBV11-2, the J gene TRBJ2-5; a possible D gene is TRBD2 (7 bases). The CDR3 is made up of 18 amino acids. Germline lookup yields CDR1 SGHAT and CDR2 FQNNGV. Trimming shortened V by 3 bases and J by 1 base, and 21 bases separated the two germline ends. CDR3: CASSFRPGGGGFQETQYF. CDR3 bases: TGTGCCAGCAGCTTTCGCCCCGGAGGGGGGGGTTTCCAAGAGACCCAGTACTTC.

This rearrangement joins TRBV13 to TRBJ2-7; the match to TRBD2 covers 9 bases. Germline V lookup: CDR1 PRHDT, CDR2 FYEKMQ (reference sequence). The CDR3 is 15 residues long. With V trimmed by 6 bases and J by 0 bases, 6 bases remained unmatched. DNA of the CDR3: TGTGCCAGCAGTTCCCTAGCGGGACTCTCCTACGAGCAGTACTTC. Residues: CASSSLAGLSYEQYF.